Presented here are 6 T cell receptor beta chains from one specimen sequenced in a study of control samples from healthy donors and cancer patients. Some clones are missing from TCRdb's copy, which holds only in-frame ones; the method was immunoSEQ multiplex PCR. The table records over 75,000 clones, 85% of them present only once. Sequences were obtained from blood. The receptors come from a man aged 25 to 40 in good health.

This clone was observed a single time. DNA of the CDR3: TGTGCCAGCAGCTTAGTCGGGGGGACCGGGGACACTGAAGCTTTCTTT. Protein product: CASSLVGGTGDTEAFF. The rearrangement links TRBV11-2 to TRBJ1-1; D might be TRBD1 (5 bases). Germline CDR1 and CDR2: SGHAT and FQNNGV. V was pared by 1 base and J by 3 bases, with 15 bases between. CDR3 length equals 16 residues.

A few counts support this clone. CDR3 residues: CASSTDRATQTQYF. The CDR3 DNA sequence: TGTGCCAGTAGTACGGACAGGGCCACGCAGACCCAGTACTTC. J is TRBJ2-5 and V is TRBV19; the match to TRBD1 covers 8 bases. CDR3 size: 14 residues. V lost 4 bases to trimming and J lost 6 bases; unmatched junction nucleotides: 7. The V gene's germline CDR1 is LNHDA and CDR2 SQIVND (reference sequence).

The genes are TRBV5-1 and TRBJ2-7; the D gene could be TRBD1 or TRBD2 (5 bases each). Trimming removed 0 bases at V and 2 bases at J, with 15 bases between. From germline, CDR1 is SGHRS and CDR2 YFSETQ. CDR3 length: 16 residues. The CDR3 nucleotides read TGCGCCAGCAGCTTGGCCCCTGGGGGTGCGGCCTACGAGCAGTACTTC. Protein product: CASSLAPGGAAYEQYF.

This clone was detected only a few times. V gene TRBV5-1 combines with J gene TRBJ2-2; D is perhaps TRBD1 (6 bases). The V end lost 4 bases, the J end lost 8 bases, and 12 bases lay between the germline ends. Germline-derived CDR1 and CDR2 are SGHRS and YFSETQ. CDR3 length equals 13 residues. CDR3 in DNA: TGCGCCAGCAGCAGCCAGAGGGGGGGGGAGCTGTTTTTT. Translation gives CASSSQRGGELFF.

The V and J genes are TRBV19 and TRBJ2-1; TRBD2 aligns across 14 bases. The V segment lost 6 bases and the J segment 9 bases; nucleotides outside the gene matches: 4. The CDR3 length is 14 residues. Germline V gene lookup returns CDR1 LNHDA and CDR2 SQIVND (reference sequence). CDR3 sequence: CASSYGLAGGEQFF. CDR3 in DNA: TGTGCCAGTAGCTATGGACTAGCGGGGGGTGAGCAGTTCTTC.

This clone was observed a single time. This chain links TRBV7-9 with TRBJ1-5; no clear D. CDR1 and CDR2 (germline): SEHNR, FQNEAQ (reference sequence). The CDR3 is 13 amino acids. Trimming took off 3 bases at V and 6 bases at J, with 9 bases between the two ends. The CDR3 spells CASSFGERQPQHF. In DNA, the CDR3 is TGTGCCAGCAGCTTCGGGGAGCGTCAGCCCCAGCATTTT. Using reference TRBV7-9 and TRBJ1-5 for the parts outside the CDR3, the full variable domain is DTGVSQNPRHKITKRGQNVTFRCDPISEHNRLYWYRQTLGQGPEFLTYFQNEAQLEKSRLLSDRFSAERPKGSFSTLEIQRTEQGDSAMYLCASSFGERQPQHFGDGTRLSIL.